This T cell receptor beta chain derives from a study of blood T cell repertoires in COVID-19 (TCRdb year 2020). With respect to the entire study: The collaborator samples originated in the United States, Italy and Spain and spanned the acute and convalescent phases of COVID-19. The prospective study material was composed of cDNA or gDNA derived from T cells, B-cell-depleted T cells, or PBMCs. Subjects who had been exposed to COVID-19, were actively infected with it, or had recovered from it provided the deeply sampled blood TCRbeta repertoires that made up the dataset. The repertoires were made available in a free public database intended to serve as a resource for research on the immune response to SARS-CoV-2. Samples came from the ongoing ImmuneRACE study (first 160 participants) plus 1,254 subjects from 6 global collaborators. Nearly every sample came with metadata listing a de-identified subject ID, COVID-19 status, age in years and sex. Where available, HLA class I and class II types were taken from metadata supplied by the sample provider and were not determined by assay-based typing.

With respect to this clone: This receptor's antigen is unknown. Base quality data are lacking; no much larger clone is found one base away.

In the prospective study, participants were roughly 18 to 100 years old, resided in about two dozen geographic areas of the United States, and were enrolled through a virtual design. In the prospective study, participants were assigned to cohorts based on the clinical history participants reported in a screening survey and a study questionnaire. Exposed participants had been in contact with someone with a PCR-confirmed or clinician-diagnosed COVID-19 case within 2 weeks of study entry. In the prospective study, mobile phlebotomists collected whole blood, serum and a nasopharyngeal or oropharyngeal swab from each participant. Participants in the prospective study had the option to provide additional blood draws and questionnaires over a roughly two-month period. Prospective study blood samples were shipped either frozen or at room temperature before DNA extraction. The investigation overall reported the following: The amount of clinical and demographic metadata varied by source and participant and was provided uncurated.

The immunoSEQ Assay, a bias-controlled multiplex PCR, was used to amplify TCRbeta CDR3 regions from genomic DNA. The original pipeline was this. Nucleated cell counts per sample were estimated from amplification of reference gene primers within the assay. To quantify the absolute abundance of each unique TCRbeta CDR3 rearrangement, sequence reads were collapsed and filtered. For each sample, productive Simpson clonality was calculated by taking the square root of Simpson's diversity index across productive rearrangements. In TCRdb, the immuneACCESS table is reduced to in-frame sequences with V and J assigned. These tables do not hold every clone; where another copy was compared, an unresolved V gene accounts for under half, and the others remain unexplained. The V and J calls and clone size were taken over from that table, and D and trimming were inferred from the DNA. The sample data list roughly 400,000 clones, and more than 70% of these were observed just once. Roughly 1.4% of the sample is in the top ten clones.

Trimming at the junction amounts to 4 bases on V and 3 bases on J, and the germline ends lie 10 bases apart. The CDR3 runs 14 residues from the cysteine to the phenylalanine. The sequence is cut down to CDR3 DNA, 42 bases in frame from base 1. The germline V gene encodes CDR1 MNHEY and CDR2 SMNVEV (reference sequence). This receptor was taken from a woman under 30 who had been exposed to COVID-19. The V gene is TRBV27 and the J gene is TRBJ2-1; tentative D gene TRBD1, with 6 bases matching. Input material: PBMCs or T cells enriched from blood (not recorded which). The CDR3 has the sequence CASSSRGGYNEQFF. The sequenced DNA: TGTGCCAGCAGTTCCAGGGGCGGCTACAATGAGCAGTTCTTC.